This T cell receptor beta chain was profiled in a study of control samples from healthy donors and cancer patients. Here immunoSEQ multiplex PCR was the method, and the copy in TCRdb shows in-frame clones only, minus some. The sample has roughly 50,000 clones, around 96% seen once. CDR1 is LNHDA and CDR2 is SQIVND in the germline V gene (reference sequence). J was trimmed by 2 bases and V by 5 bases; bases with no gene match: 5. There are 14 residues in the CDR3. The source is a woman in her 30s in good health. The gene calls are TRBV19 and TRBJ2-7; 8 bases map to TRBD1. Sequencing input: blood. The CDR3 coding sequence is TGTGCCAGTAGTCCCGGGACAGGTCCCTACGAGCAGTACTTC. Protein sequence: CASSPGTGPYEQYF. The whole variable domain, remainder taken from reference TRBV19 and TRBJ2-7, is DGGITQSPKYLFRKEGQNVTLSCEQNLNHDAMYWYRQDPGQGLRLIYYSQIVNDFQKGDIAEGYSVSREKKESFPLTVTSAQKNPTAFYLCASSPGTGPYEQYFGPGTRLTVT.